A selection of T cell receptor beta chains follows, all from one sample in a study of shared clonotypes between healthy human individuals. Clones were read by immunoSEQ multiplex PCR, and TCRdb kept only the in-frame ones, dropping some. The sample shows a few million clones, more than 80% of them seen only once. The sample was naive CD4+ T cells from PBMCs. Receptors originate from a man between 18 and 35 years old in good health. Some clones in this sample may be carry-over from other donors' samples. Each CDR3 is given with its conserved first and last residue. Each record gives: V gene, J gene, D gene, clone size, CDR3 protein, CDR3 DNA. D genes are given only for firm matches. Rows give clone size only sometimes, using once, few, many, or a class for an expanded clone.

TRBV2	TRBJ2-1	NA	NA	CASSGGPAEQFF	TGTGCCAGCAGTGGTGGACCCGCTGAGCAGTTCTTC
TRBV4-1	TRBJ2-7	NA	NA	CASSQEPVAETTYEQYF	TGCGCCAGCAGCCAAGAACCGGTAGCGGAGACAACCTACGAGCAGTACTTC
TRBV6-6	TRBJ1-5	TRBD1	NA	CASSNQQGDSNQPQHF	TGTGCCAGCAGCAATCAACAGGGGGATAGCAATCAGCCCCAGCATTTT
TRBV30	TRBJ2-5	NA	NA	CAWSGQGRLETQYF	TGTGCCTGGAGTGGCCAGGGTAGGTTGGAGACCCAGTACTTC
TRBV27	TRBJ2-1	NA	NA	CASSLLYSHNEQFF	TGTGCCAGCAGTTTACTCTACTCCCACAATGAGCAGTTCTTC
TRBV30	TRBJ1-1	NA	NA	CAWSVRGDWYNTEAFF	TGTGCCTGGAGTGTAAGAGGGGATTGGTATAACACTGAAGCTTTCTTT
TRBV7-9	TRBJ2-3	TRBD2	NA	CASSLRLAGDTDTQYF	TGTGCCAGCAGCTTAAGACTAGCGGGCGACACAGATACGCAGTATTTT
TRBV30	TRBJ1-6	TRBD1	NA	CAWSVGGQGLLQTYNSPLHF	TGTGCCTGGAGTGTAGGCGGACAGGGCCTTCTTCAGACCTATAATTCACCCCTCCACTTT
TRBV5-1	TRBJ1-1	NA	NA	CASTLPGQGTEAFF	TGCGCCAGCACCCTCCCGGGGCAGGGCACTGAAGCTTTCTTT
TRBV4-1	TRBJ1-2	TRBD1	few	CASSQVRFGTGANYGYTF	TGCGCCAGCAGCCAAGTCCGTTTTGGGACAGGGGCTAACTATGGCTACACCTTC
TRBV28	TRBJ1-1	TRBD1	NA	CASSFPPTGKAFF	TGTGCCAGCAGTTTCCCACCGACAGGGAAAGCTTTCTTT
TRBV18	TRBJ2-5	NA	NA	CASSPVRETQYF	TGTGCCAGCTCACCAGTGCGGGAGACCCAGTACTTC
TRBV7-9	TRBJ1-2	NA	NA	CASSSQTGGYGYTF	TGTGCCAGCAGCTCGCAGACAGGAGGATATGGCTACACCTTC
TRBV29-1	TRBJ2-3	NA	NA	CSTNTDTQYF	TGCAGCACCAACACAGATACGCAGTATTTT
TRBV7-8	TRBJ1-1	NA	NA	CASSLLGTEAFF	TGTGCCAGCAGCTTACTGGGAACTGAAGCTTTCTTT
TRBV27	TRBJ2-1	NA	NA	CASSRGTSYNEQFF	TGTGCCAGCAGTCGCGGGACATCCTACAATGAGCAGTTCTTC
TRBV9	TRBJ2-6	NA	NA	CASSVKGPMNSGANVLTF	TGTGCCAGCAGCGTTAAGGGGCCGATGAACTCTGGGGCCAACGTCCTGACTTTC
TRBV10-3	TRBJ2-1	TRBD2	NA	CAISEASSGRAYNEQFF	TGTGCCATCAGTGAGGCATCTAGCGGGAGAGCCTACAATGAGCAGTTCTTC
TRBV5-6	TRBJ2-6	NA	NA	CASSESGANVLTF	TGTGCCAGCTCCGAGTCTGGGGCCAACGTCCTGACTTTC
TRBV7-2	TRBJ1-1	NA	NA	CASSFGFANTEAFF	TGTGCCAGCAGCTTTGGTTTCGCGAACACTGAAGCTTTCTTT
TRBV5-1	TRBJ2-1	TRBD1	once	CASSFRDSSYNEQFF	TGCGCCAGCAGCTTCCGGGACAGCTCCTACAATGAGCAGTTCTTC
TRBV30	TRBJ2-1	NA	NA	CAWKLGADNEQFF	TGTGCCTGGAAATTGGGAGCGGACAATGAGCAGTTCTTC
TRBV15	TRBJ2-2	NA	NA	CATSRDGPTGNTGELFF	TGTGCCACCAGCAGAGATGGCCCCACAGGGAACACCGGGGAGCTGTTTTTT
TRBV9	TRBJ2-7	NA	NA	CASSVDEVREQYF	TGTGCCAGCAGCGTAGATGAGGTCCGGGAGCAGTACTTC
TRBV18	TRBJ2-7	NA	once	CASSPGQTYEQYF	TGTGCCAGCTCACCGGGGCAAACCTACGAGCAGTACTTC
TRBV6-1	TRBJ2-3	TRBD2	once	CASSVIGRADTQYF	TGTGCCAGCAGTGTTATAGGGAGGGCAGATACGCAGTATTTT
TRBV6-5	TRBJ2-3	TRBD2	NA	CASRKAGGMGTQYF	TGTGCCAGCAGAAAAGCGGGAGGGATGGGTACGCAGTATTTT
TRBV7-8	TRBJ2-7	NA	NA	CASSSPTSPRGEQYF	TGTGCCAGCAGCTCACCTACGTCCCCGCGAGGCGAGCAGTACTTC
TRBV11-2	TRBJ2-1	TRBD2	NA	CASSLDPRTSGYNEQFF	TGTGCCAGCAGCTTAGATCCCCGGACTAGCGGTTACAATGAGCAGTTCTTC
TRBV28	TRBJ2-2	NA	NA	CASSFQGLNTGELFF	TGTGCCAGCAGTTTTCAGGGGTTGAACACCGGGGAGCTGTTTTTT
TRBV28	TRBJ2-7	TRBD1	NA	CASSSIRTGNDEQYF	TGTGCCAGCAGTTCGATACGGACAGGGAATGACGAGCAGTACTTC
TRBV5-1	TRBJ2-1	NA	NA	CASSLGNRNSYNEQFF	TGCGCCAGCAGCTTGGGGAACCGGAACTCCTACAATGAGCAGTTCTTC
TRBV5-1	TRBJ2-5	NA	NA	CASSLGGAQETQYF	TGCGCCAGCAGCTTGGGGGGCGCCCAAGAGACCCAGTACTTC
TRBV28	TRBJ2-7	TRBD2	NA	CASSLGGGQGREQYF	TGTGCCAGCAGTTTAGGCGGGGGGCAGGGTCGAGAGCAGTACTTC
TRBV15	TRBJ2-7	NA	NA	CATSREIGDTYEQYF	TGTGCCACCAGCAGAGAAATAGGGGACACCTACGAGCAGTACTTC
TRBV29-1	TRBJ1-1	NA	NA	CSVQPQGGAEAFF	TGCAGCGTCCAACCACAGGGAGGCGCTGAAGCTTTCTTT
TRBV10-3	TRBJ1-1	TRBD1	NA	CAISGGGQEAFF	TGTGCCATCAGTGGCGGGGGACAGGAGGCTTTCTTT
TRBV2	TRBJ2-5	TRBD1	NA	CASNRGDETQYF	TGTGCCAGCAACAGGGGGGATGAGACCCAGTACTTC
TRBV14	TRBJ1-1	NA	NA	CASSQGWLGAEAFF	TGTGCCAGCAGCCAAGGTTGGTTAGGGGCTGAAGCTTTCTTT
TRBV4-1	TRBJ1-1	NA	NA	CASSQEWNTEAFF	TGCGCCAGCAGCCAAGAGTGGAACACTGAAGCTTTCTTT
TRBV18	TRBJ2-7	NA	NA	CASSASQDKQAEQYF	TGTGCCAGCTCAGCAAGTCAGGACAAACAGGCCGAGCAGTACTTC
TRBV9	TRBJ1-1	NA	few	CASGRERTEAFF	TGTGCCAGCGGTCGTGAAAGGACTGAAGCTTTCTTT
TRBV4-3	TRBJ2-5	NA	NA	CASSPEVYYGETQYF	TGCGCCAGCAGCCCGGAGGTGTATTATGGGGAGACCCAGTACTTC
TRBV7-9	TRBJ2-7	NA	NA	CASSPDRGSYEQYF	TGTGCCAGCAGCCCCGATAGAGGGTCTTACGAGCAGTACTTC
TRBV18	TRBJ2-7	TRBD1	NA	CASSSGQGYEQYF	TGTGCCAGCTCATCGGGACAGGGCTACGAGCAGTACTTC
TRBV6-1	TRBJ2-7	NA	NA	CASSARTRSYEQYF	TGTGCCAGCAGTGCTCGGACGAGATCCTACGAGCAGTACTTC